This is a list of T cell receptor beta chains from one sample in a study of blood T cell repertoires in COVID-19. The repertoire was sequenced with immunoSEQ multiplex PCR; TCRdb's copy has only in-frame clones and lacks some. The repertoire has approximately 58,000 clones, about 83% of them found once; the top ten carry around 5.1%. Sequenced input: peripheral blood. The source of these receptors is a man aged 40-49 years with active COVID-19. The CDR3 runs from the conserved cysteine through the conserved F or W. Fields, in order: D gene, J gene, clone size, V gene, CDR3 protein, CDR3 DNA. D genes are given only for firm matches. Expanded clones get a size class; other rows say once, few or many, or leave the size out.

D: TRBD1
J: TRBJ1-1
size: .
V: TRBV2
CDR3: CASGQGGTEAFF
DNA: TGTGCCAGCGGACAGGGTGGCACTGAAGCTTTCTTT

D: .
J: TRBJ2-1
size: .
V: TRBV12-3/TRBV12-4
CDR3: CASSFGNDEQFF
DNA: TGTGCCAGCAGTTTTGGCAACGATGAGCAGTTCTTC

D: TRBD2
J: TRBJ2-1
size: once
V: TRBV27
CDR3: CASSSFLRTSGDYNEQFF
DNA: TGTGCCAGCAGTTCCTTTCTCCGGACTAGCGGGGATTACAATGAGCAGTTCTTC

D: TRBD2
J: TRBJ2-1
size: once
V: TRBV7-9
CDR3: CASSSSTSGRHNEQFF
DNA: TGTGCCAGCAGCTCCTCGACTAGCGGGCGTCACAATGAGCAGTTCTTC

D: .
J: TRBJ1-5
size: .
V: TRBV19
CDR3: CASMDSHQPQHF
DNA: TGTGCCAGTATGGACAGTCATCAGCCCCAGCATTTT

D: TRBD1
J: TRBJ2-6
size: .
V: TRBV2
CDR3: CASRNRTGKSGANVLTF
DNA: TGTGCCAGCAGGAACCGGACAGGGAAGTCTGGGGCCAACGTCCTGACTTTC

D: .
J: TRBJ2-1
size: few
V: TRBV19
CDR3: CASKGFANEQFF
DNA: TGTGCCAGTAAGGGGTTTGCCAATGAGCAGTTCTTC

D: TRBD1
J: TRBJ1-1
size: once
V: TRBV18
CDR3: CASSQDRFAGAFF
DNA: TGTGCCAGCTCACAGGACAGGTTCGCTGGGGCTTTCTTT

D: TRBD1
J: TRBJ1-5
size: .
V: TRBV19
CDR3: CASSMGTGYSNQPQHF
DNA: TGTGCCAGTAGTATGGGGACAGGGTATAGCAATCAGCCCCAGCATTTT

D: .
J: TRBJ2-1
size: .
V: TRBV28
CDR3: CASSLTAPEGEQFF
DNA: TGTGCCAGCAGTTTAACGGCCCCTGAGGGTGAGCAGTTCTTC

D: TRBD2
J: TRBJ2-1
size: .
V: TRBV28
CDR3: CASSLSASGRKEQFF
DNA: TGTGCCAGCAGTTTATCGGCTAGCGGGAGAAAAGAGCAGTTCTTC

D: TRBD1
J: TRBJ2-1
size: .
V: TRBV5-5
CDR3: CASSLGQGYNEQFF
DNA: TGTGCCAGCAGCCTGGGACAGGGTTACAATGAGCAGTTCTTC

D: .
J: TRBJ2-7
size: .
V: TRBV5-4
CDR3: CASSLYTGYGEQYF
DNA: TGTGCCAGCAGCTTGTACACGGGGTACGGCGAGCAGTACTTC

D: .
J: TRBJ2-1
size: .
V: TRBV5-6
CDR3: CASTPFFRVMGMRSEQFF
DNA: TGTGCCAGCACCCCTTTCTTCAGGGTAATGGGGATGAGGAGTGAGCAGTTCTTC

D: .
J: TRBJ1-2
size: .
V: TRBV6-5
CDR3: CASSQRSGRLYGYTF
DNA: TGTGCCAGCAGCCAGAGATCAGGGAGGCTCTATGGCTACACCTTC

D: .
J: TRBJ2-1
size: .
V: TRBV24-1
CDR3: CATSLYNEQFF
DNA: TGTGCCACCAGTCTCTACAATGAGCAGTTCTTC